A single T cell receptor (beta chain) is shown here with its context. Its specificity is unknown. These data come from a study of shared clonotypes between healthy human individuals. Findings and caveats of the study: Generation probability values for non-shared clonotypes were lower than those for clonotypes shared by all four donors. Only blood was sampled, and tissue TCR repertoires likely differ from blood ones.

Positively selected for CCR7, the CD45RO-negative cells used as naive CD8 cells excluded terminally differentiated effector memory CD45RA+ cells. V was clipped by 8 bases and J by 3 bases, with 16 bases between them. CDR3 length: 13 residues. Germline CDR1 is SQVTM and CDR2 is ANQGSEA. Several immunoSEQ plates received, in even portions, the genomic DNA of each subset. Clones were sequenced by immunoSEQ multiplex PCR, and TCRdb holds only the in-frame ones, with some missing. The data contain 630,000 or so clones, roughly 98% of them singletons. The sample comprised naive CD8+ T cells sorted from blood. The sequence came from a man aged 25-40 years in good health. V gene TRBV29-1 combines with J gene TRBJ2-5; D is undetermined. The CDR3 DNA follows: TGCAGCCCCCGGCTGGTCAACAAAGAGACCCAGTACTTC. It specifies CSPRLVNKETQYF.